The T cell receptor (beta chain) described here comes from a study of vaccination and CD4 T cells after COVID-19. Comments on this clonotype: Its antigen is undetermined.

Treatment here: roughly 11-day PBMC culture with coronavirus spike peptide pools or control peptides (ViraFEST assay). Investigators obtained the unexposed donor's CD4+ T cells before the COVID-19 pandemic (2011-2018). The Oncomine TCR Beta short-read assay was applied to DNA of cultured CD4+ T cells. Genomic DNA was extracted from cultured CD4+ T cells. In TCRdb, the PCR reads were re-called with MiXCR into one record per CDR3 protein. The table includes fewer than 10,000 distinct CDR3 sequences, roughly a third detected once. Germline V gene lookup returns CDR1 MNHEY and CDR2 SMNVEV (reference sequence). This CDR3 spans 19 amino acids. Trimming took 5 bases from V and 2 from J; bases not matched to a gene: 11.

The sequencing sample was made of CD4+ T cells from blood, cultured in vitro. The chain carries TRBV27 and TRBJ2-6, with TRBD1 matching over 11 bases. The TCR was taken from a human donor in good health. CDR3 coding DNA: TGTGCCAGCAGTACTTACCCTGGGACAGGGGGTACTGGGGCCAACGTCCTGACTTTC. It yields the protein CASSTYPGTGGTGANVLTF.